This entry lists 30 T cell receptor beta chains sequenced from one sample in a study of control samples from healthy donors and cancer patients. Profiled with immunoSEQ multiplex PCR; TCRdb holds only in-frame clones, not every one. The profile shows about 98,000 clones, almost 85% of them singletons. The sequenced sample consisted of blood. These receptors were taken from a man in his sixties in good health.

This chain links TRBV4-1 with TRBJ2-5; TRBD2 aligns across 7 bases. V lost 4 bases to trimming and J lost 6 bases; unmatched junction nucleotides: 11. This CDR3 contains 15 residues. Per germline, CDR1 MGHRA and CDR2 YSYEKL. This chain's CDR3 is CASSPGGRGSKTQYF. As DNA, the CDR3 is TGCGCCAGCAGCCCGGGAGGTAGGGGTAGTAAGACCCAGTACTTC.

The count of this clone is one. In DNA, the CDR3 is TGTGCCAGCAGCTCTGGTGGGACTGAAGCTTTCTTT. It codes for CASSSGGTEAFF. The chain joins TRBV5-6 to TRBJ1-1; D remains unclear. In germline, CDR1 is SGHDT, CDR2 YYEEEE. The CDR3 length is 12 residues. Trimming took off 3 bases at V and 5 bases at J, with 8 bases between the two ends. Complete variable domain (other parts from reference TRBV5-6 and TRBJ1-1): DAGVTQSPTHLIKTRGQQVTLRCSPKSGHDTVSWYQQALGQGPQFIFQYYEEEERQRGNFPDRFSGHQFPNYSSELNVNALLLGDSALYLCASSSGGTEAFFGQGTRLTVV.

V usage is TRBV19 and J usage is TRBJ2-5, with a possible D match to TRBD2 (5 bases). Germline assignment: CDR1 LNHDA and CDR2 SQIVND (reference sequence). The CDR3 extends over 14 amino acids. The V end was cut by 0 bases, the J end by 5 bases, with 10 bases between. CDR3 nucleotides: TGTGCCAGTAGTATAGACAGAGGGTGGGAGACCCAGTACTTC. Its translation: CASSIDRGWETQYF.

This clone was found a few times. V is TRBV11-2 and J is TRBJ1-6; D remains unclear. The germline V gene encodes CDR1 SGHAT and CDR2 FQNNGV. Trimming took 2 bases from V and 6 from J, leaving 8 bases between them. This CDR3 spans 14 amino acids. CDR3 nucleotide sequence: TGTGCCAGCAGCTTAAGTCAGCTTAATTCACCCCTCCACTTT. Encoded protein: CASSLSQLNSPLHF.

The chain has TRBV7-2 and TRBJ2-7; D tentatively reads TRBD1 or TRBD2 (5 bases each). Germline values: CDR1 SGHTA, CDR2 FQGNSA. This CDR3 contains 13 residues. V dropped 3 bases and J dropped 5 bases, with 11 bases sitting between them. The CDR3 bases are TGTGCCAGCAGCTTGGGGACCTTTGACGAGCAGTACTTC. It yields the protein CASSLGTFDEQYF.

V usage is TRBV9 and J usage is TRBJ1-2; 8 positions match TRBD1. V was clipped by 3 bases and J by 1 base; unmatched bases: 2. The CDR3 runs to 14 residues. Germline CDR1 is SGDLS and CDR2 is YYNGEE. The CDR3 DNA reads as TGTGCCAGCAGCGGGACAGGGTATAACTATGGCTACACCTTC. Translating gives CASSGTGYNYGYTF.

This CDR3 reads CASSAGTTTNEKLFF. In DNA, the CDR3 is TGTGCCAGCAGCGCCGGGACGACAACTAATGAAAAACTGTTTTTT. The chain recombines TRBV7-8 with TRBJ1-4, with D perhaps TRBD1 (5 bases). The CDR3 loop spans 15 amino acids. Germline loops: CDR1 SGHVS, CDR2 FQNEAQ. V was clipped by 5 bases and J by 0 bases, with 10 bases between them. The complete variable domain, with remaining parts taken from reference TRBV7-8 and TRBJ1-4, reads GAGVSQSPRYKVAKRGQDVALRCDPISGHVSLFWYQQALGQGPEFLTYFQNEAQLDKSGLPSDRFFAERPEGSVSTLKIQRTQQEDSAVYLCASSAGTTTNEKLFFGSGTQLSVL.

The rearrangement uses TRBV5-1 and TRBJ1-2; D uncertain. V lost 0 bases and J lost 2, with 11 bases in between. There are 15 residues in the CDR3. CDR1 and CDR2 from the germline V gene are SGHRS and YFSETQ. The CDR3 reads CASSLVPDINYGYTF. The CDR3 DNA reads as TGCGCCAGCAGCTTGGTCCCAGACATAAACTATGGCTACACCTTC.

The CDR3, as DNA: TGTGCCAGCCGGGCCCAGGGGCGAACCGGGGAGCTGTTTTTT. It is translated as CASRAQGRTGELFF. The chain carries TRBV19 and TRBJ2-2; the D gene is possibly TRBD1 (6 bases). Germline V gene data show CDR1 as LNHDA and CDR2 as SQIVND (reference sequence). Trimming removed 9 bases at V and 5 bases at J, with 16 bases between. The CDR3 sequence is 14 residues long.

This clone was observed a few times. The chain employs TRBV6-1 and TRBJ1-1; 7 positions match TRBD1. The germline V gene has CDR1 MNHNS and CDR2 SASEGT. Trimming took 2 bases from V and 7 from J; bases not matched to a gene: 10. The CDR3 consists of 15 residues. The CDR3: CASSESTGARDEAFF. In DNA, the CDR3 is TGTGCCAGCAGTGAATCCACAGGGGCCAGGGATGAAGCTTTCTTT.

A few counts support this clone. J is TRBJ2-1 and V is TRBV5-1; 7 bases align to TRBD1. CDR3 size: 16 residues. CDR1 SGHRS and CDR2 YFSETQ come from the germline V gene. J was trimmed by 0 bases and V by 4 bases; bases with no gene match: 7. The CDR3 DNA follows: TGCGCCAGCAGCGTCTCAGGGGGAAGCTCCTACAATGAGCAGTTCTTC. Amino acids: CASSVSGGSSYNEQFF.

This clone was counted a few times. CDR3 amino acids: CASGGQVLPSYEQYF. The CDR3 region has the DNA TGTGCCAGCGGGGGTCAGGTTCTCCCATCTTACGAGCAGTACTTC. The chain couples TRBV6-4 to TRBJ2-7, with D perhaps matching TRBD1 or TRBD2 (5 bases each). The CDR3 covers 15 residues. Germline V gene sequence: CDR1 MRHNA, CDR2 SNTAGT. Trimming shortened V by 8 bases and J by 4 bases, and 21 bases separated the two germline ends.

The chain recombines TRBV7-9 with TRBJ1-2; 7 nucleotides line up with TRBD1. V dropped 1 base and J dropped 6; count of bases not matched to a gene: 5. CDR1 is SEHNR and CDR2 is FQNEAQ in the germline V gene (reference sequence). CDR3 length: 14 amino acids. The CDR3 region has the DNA TGTGCCAGCAGCTTAGAGGCGGGACAGCATGGCTACACCTTC. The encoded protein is CASSLEAGQHGYTF. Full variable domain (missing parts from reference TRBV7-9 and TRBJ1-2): DTGVSQNPRHKITKRGQNVTFRCDPISEHNRLYWYRQTLGQGPEFLTYFQNEAQLEKSRLLSDRFSAERPKGSFSTLEIQRTEQGDSAMYLCASSLEAGQHGYTFGSGTRLTVV.

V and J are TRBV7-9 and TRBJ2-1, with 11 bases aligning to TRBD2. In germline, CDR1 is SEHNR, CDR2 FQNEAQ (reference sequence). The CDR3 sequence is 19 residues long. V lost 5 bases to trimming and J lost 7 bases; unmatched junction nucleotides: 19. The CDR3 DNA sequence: TGTGCCAGCAGCCCCTCATTAGCGGGAGGGCCTTCGTCCGGGAATGAGCAGTTCTTC. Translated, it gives CASSPSLAGGPSSGNEQFF.

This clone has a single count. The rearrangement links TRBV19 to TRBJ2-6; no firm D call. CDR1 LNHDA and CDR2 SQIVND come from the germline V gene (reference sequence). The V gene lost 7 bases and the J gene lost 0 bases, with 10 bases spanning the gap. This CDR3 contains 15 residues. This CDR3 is CASIQMPSGANVLTF. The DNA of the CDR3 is TGTGCCAGTATCCAAATGCCCTCTGGGGCCAACGTCCTGACTTTC. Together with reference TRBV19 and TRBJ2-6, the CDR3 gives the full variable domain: DGGITQSPKYLFRKEGQNVTLSCEQNLNHDAMYWYRQDPGQGLRLIYYSQIVNDFQKGDIAEGYSVSREKKESFPLTVTSAQKNPTAFYLCASIQMPSGANVLTFGAGSRLTVL.

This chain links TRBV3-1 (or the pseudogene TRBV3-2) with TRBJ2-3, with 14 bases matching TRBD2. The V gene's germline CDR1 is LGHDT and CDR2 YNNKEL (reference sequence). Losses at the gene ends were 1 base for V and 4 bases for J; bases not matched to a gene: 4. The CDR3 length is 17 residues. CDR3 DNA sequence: TGTGCCAGCAGCCAAGGGACTAGCGGGAGGTTCGCAGATACGCAGTATTTT. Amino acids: CASSQGTSGRFADTQYF.

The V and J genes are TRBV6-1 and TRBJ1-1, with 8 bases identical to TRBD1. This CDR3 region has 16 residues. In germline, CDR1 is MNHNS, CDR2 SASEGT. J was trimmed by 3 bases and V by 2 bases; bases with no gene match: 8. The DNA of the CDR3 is TGTGCCAGCAGTGAATTAGGGACAGGAGGTCACACTGAAGCTTTCTTT. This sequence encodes CASSELGTGGHTEAFF.

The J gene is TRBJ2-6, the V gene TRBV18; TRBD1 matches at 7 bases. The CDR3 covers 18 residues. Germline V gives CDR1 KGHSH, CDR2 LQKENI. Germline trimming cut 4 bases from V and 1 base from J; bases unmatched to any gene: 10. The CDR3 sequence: CASSRRTGSESGANVLTF. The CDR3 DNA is TGTGCCAGCTCACGTCGGACAGGAAGTGAGTCTGGGGCCAACGTCCTGACTTTC.

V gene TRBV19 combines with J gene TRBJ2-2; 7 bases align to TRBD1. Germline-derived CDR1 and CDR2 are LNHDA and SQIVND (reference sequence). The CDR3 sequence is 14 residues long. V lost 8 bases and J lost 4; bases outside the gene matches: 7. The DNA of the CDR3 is TGTGCCAGTGCCCTGACAGGGCCCACCGGGGAGCTGTTTTTT. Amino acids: CASALTGPTGELFF.

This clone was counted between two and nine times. The CDR3 DNA follows: TGTGCCAGTACTTTAGGAGACAGGGGGCCGAACACTGAAGCTTTCTTT. It codes for CASTLGDRGPNTEAFF. The V gene is TRBV19, the J gene TRBJ1-1; 10 nucleotides agree with TRBD1. The CDR3 runs to 16 residues. The trim removed 7 bases at V and 1 base at J, leaving 9 bases unmatched. CDR1 is LNHDA, CDR2 SQIVND, per germline (reference sequence).

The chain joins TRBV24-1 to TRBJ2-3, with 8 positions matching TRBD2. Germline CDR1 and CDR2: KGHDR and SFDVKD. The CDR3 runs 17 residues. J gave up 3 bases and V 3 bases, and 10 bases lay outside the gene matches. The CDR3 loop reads CATSDPGLAGDTDTQYF. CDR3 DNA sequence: TGTGCCACCAGTGATCCTGGACTAGCCGGAGATACAGATACGCAGTATTTT.

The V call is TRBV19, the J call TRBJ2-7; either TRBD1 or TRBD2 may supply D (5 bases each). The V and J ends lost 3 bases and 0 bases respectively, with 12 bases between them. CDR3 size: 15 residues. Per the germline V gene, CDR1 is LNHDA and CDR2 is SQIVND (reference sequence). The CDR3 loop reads CASSIRDDASYEQYF. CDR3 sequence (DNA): TGTGCCAGTAGTATCCGGGACGACGCCTCCTACGAGCAGTACTTC.

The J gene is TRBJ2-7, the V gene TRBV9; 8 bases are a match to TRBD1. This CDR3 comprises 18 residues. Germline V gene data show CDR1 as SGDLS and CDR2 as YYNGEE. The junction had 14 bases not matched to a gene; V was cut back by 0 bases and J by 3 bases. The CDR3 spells CASSVEGAGGVPIYEQYF. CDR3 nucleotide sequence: TGTGCCAGCAGCGTAGAAGGAGCAGGGGGCGTACCCATCTACGAGCAGTACTTC. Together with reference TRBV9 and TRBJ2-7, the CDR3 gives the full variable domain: DSGVTQTPKHLITATGQRVTLRCSPRSGDLSVYWYQQSLDQGLQFLIQYYNGEERAKGNILERFSAQQFPDLHSELNLSSLELGDSALYFCASSVEGAGGVPIYEQYFGPGTRLTVT.

The chain's CDR3 is CASVGHANYGYTF. For the CDR3, the DNA is TGTGCCTCAGTAGGCCACGCAAACTATGGCTACACCTTC. The V and J genes are TRBV28 and TRBJ1-2; D unresolved. Trimming stripped 11 bases from V and 2 bases from J, with 15 bases between. The germline V gene encodes CDR1 MDHEN and CDR2 SYDVKM. CDR3 size: 13 residues.

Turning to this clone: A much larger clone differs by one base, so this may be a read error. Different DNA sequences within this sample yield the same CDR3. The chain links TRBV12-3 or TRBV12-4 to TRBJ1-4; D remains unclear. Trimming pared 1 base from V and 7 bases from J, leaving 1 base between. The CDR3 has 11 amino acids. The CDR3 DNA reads TGTGCCAGCAGTTTAGGTGAAAAACTGTTTTTT. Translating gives CASSLGEKLFF.

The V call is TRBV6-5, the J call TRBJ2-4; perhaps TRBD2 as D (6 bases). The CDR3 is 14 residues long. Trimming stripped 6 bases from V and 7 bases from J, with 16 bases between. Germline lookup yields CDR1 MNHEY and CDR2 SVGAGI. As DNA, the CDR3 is TGTGCCAGCAGCCCGACTAGGGGATTGAACATTCAGTACTTC. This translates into CASSPTRGLNIQYF.

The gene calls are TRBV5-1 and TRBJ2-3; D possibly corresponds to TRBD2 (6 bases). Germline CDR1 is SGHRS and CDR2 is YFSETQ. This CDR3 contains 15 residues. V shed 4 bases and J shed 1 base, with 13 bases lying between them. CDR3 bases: TGCGCCAGCAGCCGGGGGATAGTCGGCACAGATACGCAGTATTTT. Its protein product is CASSRGIVGTDTQYF.

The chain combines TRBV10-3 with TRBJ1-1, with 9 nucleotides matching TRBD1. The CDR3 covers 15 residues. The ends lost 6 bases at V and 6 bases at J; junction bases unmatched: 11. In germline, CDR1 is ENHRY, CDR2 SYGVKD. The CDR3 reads CAISAGTGTLAEAFF. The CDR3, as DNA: TGTGCCATCAGCGCCGGGACAGGGACTTTAGCTGAAGCTTTCTTT.

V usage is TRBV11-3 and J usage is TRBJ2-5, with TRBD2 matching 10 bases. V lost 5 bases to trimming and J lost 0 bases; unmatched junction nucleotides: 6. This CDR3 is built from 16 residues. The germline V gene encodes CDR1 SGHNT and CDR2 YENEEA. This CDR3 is CASSLSGTSDQETQYF. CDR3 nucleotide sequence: TGTGCCAGCAGCCTTTCCGGGACTAGCGACCAAGAGACCCAGTACTTC.

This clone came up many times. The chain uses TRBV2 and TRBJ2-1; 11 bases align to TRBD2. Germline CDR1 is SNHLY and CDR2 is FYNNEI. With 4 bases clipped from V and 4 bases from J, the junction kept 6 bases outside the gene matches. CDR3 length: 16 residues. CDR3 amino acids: CASSGSSGGVYNEQFF. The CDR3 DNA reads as TGTGCCAGCAGTGGGAGTAGCGGGGGGGTTTACAATGAGCAGTTCTTC.